The 28 T cell receptor beta chains listed next were all sequenced from one sample in a study of spatial heterogeneity in lung cancer. Study observations and caveats: Expanded alpha and beta TCR counts within tumors tracked tumor mutation counts.

TCRdb re-analysed the 5' RACE reads in MiXCR, keeping a single row per CDR3 protein. The sample shows 20,000 to 25,000 distinct CDR3 sequences, approximately 9.5% of them seen only once. The sample's time point: sample taken at primary tumor resection. For these receptors, no antigen is known. This specimen was lung tumor tissue, taken at surgery. These receptors were taken from a male donor with early-stage non-small cell lung cancer.

The chain is built from TRBV5-4 and TRBJ2-7; D possibly corresponds to TRBD1 (5 bases). V was shortened by 4 bases and J by 0 bases, with 14 bases between the two germline ends. From germline, CDR1 is SGHNT and CDR2 YYREEE (reference sequence). The length of the CDR3 is 15 residues. CDR3 in amino acids: CASSAGAESSYEQYF. The CDR3 DNA follows: TGTGCCAGCAGCGCTGGGGCTGAGAGCTCCTACGAGCAGTACTTC.

In this sample, this clonotype turned up many times. The rearrangement uses TRBV11-2 and TRBJ2-1, with 12 bases that match TRBD1. V was pared by 8 bases and J by 6 bases, with 5 bases of the junction left unmatched. The CDR3 sequence is 14 residues long. The germline gives CDR1 SGHAT, CDR2 FQNNGV. The CDR3 DNA is TGTGCCAGCCGTAGGGACAGGGGGCCCAATGAGCAGTTCTTC. It encodes CASRRDRGPNEQFF.

About this clonotype itself: Being one base from a much bigger clone, this may be a read error. The gene calls are TRBV4-3 and TRBJ2-1; unclear D gene. CDR1 is LGHNA and CDR2 is YSLEER in the germline V gene. CDR3 length equals 14 residues. V lost 1 base to trimming and J lost 6 bases, with 10 bases between them. Here the CDR3 reads CASSQVPSFNEQFF. The CDR3, as DNA: TGCGCCAGCAGCCAAGTTCCGAGTTTCAATGAGCAGTTCTTC.

In this sample, this clonotype turned up many times. This chain connects TRBV7-6 to TRBJ2-6; weak D call: TRBD2 (5 bases). Looked up from germline, CDR1 is SGHVS and CDR2 is FNYEAQ. V was pared by 8 bases and J by 0 bases, with 17 bases between. The CDR3 is 17 amino acids. CDR3 sequence (DNA): TGTGCCAGCGGGCGGATAGCGTCCCACTCTGGGGCCAACGTCCTGACTTTC. It specifies CASGRIASHSGANVLTF.

Relative to its sample, this clonotype is medium-sized (0.01 to 0.1%). This rearrangement joins TRBV19 to TRBJ2-4; D uncertain. This CDR3 region has 13 residues. Germline V gene lookup returns CDR1 LNHDA and CDR2 SQIVND (reference sequence). Trimming took 5 bases from V and 8 from J, leaving 13 bases between them. CDR3 sequence reads: CASSDPPRDIQYF. CDR3 nucleotides: TGTGCCAGTAGTGACCCCCCCCGGGACATTCAGTACTTC.

This clonotype was counted between two and nine times. The chain couples TRBV27 to TRBJ2-5, with TRBD1 matching over 8 bases. With 0 bases clipped from V and 5 bases from J, the junction kept 8 bases outside the gene matches. CDR3 length equals 16 residues. Germline-derived CDR1 and CDR2 are MNHEY and SMNVEV (reference sequence). Here the CDR3 reads CASSLSRGRKLETQYF. The CDR3 DNA is TGTGCCAGCAGTTTATCCAGGGGGCGTAAGTTGGAGACCCAGTACTTC.

The chain couples TRBV12-3 or TRBV12-4 to TRBJ1-2; D gene ambiguous. CDR3 length equals 11 residues. The V and J ends lost 8 bases and 7 bases respectively, with 11 bases between them. The CDR3 here is CASAKAAGYTF. The DNA for the CDR3 is TGTGCCAGCGCTAAGGCGGCTGGCTACACCTTC.

This clonotype was detected ten times or more. The chain uses TRBV15 and TRBJ1-6; 8 bases align to TRBD1. Germline CDR1 is LNHNV and CDR2 is YYDKDF (reference sequence). The CDR3 sequence is 16 residues long. V lost 3 bases, J lost 9 bases, and 10 bases stayed unmatched. The CDR3 loop reads CATSRLRTGQGSPLHF. Here the CDR3 DNA reads TGTGCCACCAGCAGGCTGCGGACAGGGCAAGGTTCACCCCTCCACTTT.

To note about this clonotype: A read error may account for a junction end that differs from germline. This chain links TRBV30 with TRBJ1-1; D is undetermined. The CDR3 spans 12 residues. Germline V gives CDR1 GTSNPN, CDR2 SVGIG (reference sequence). DNA for the CDR3: TGTGCCTGGAGTGGAGGGTCCCCGAAAAAGGACTTT. This codes for CAWSGGSPKKDF.

This clonotype was recorded at least ten times. The J gene is TRBJ1-1, the V gene TRBV28; 12 bases line up with TRBD1. V dropped 5 bases and J dropped 2; count of bases not matched to a gene: 6. This CDR3 has 16 amino acids. Per the germline V gene, CDR1 is MDHEN and CDR2 is SYDVKM. This chain's CDR3 is CASSKGTGGGNTEAFF. The CDR3 nucleotides are TGTGCCAGCAGTAAGGGGACAGGGGGCGGTAACACTGAAGCTTTCTTT.

There are many counts of this clonotype. V and J are TRBV19 and TRBJ2-5; TRBD1 is a possible D gene (6 bases). Per germline, CDR1 LNHDA and CDR2 SQIVND (reference sequence). V lost 6 bases and J lost 4, with 6 bases in between. This CDR3 has 11 residues. The CDR3 reads CASSRGETQYF. The CDR3 nucleotides read TGTGCCAGTAGCAGGGGAGAGACCCAGTACTTC.

This clonotype has more than one count but fewer than ten. The chain carries TRBV12-3 or TRBV12-4 and TRBJ1-1, with 7 bases lining up with TRBD1. The CDR3 is 13 residues long. Trimming cost V 5 bases and J 6 bases; bases outside gene matches: 6. CDR3 region: CASSNRGLSEAFF. The CDR3 DNA follows: TGTGCCAGCAGTAACAGGGGATTGTCTGAAGCTTTCTTT.

This clonotype was picked up many times. This chain uses TRBV28 with TRBJ2-3; 9 nucleotides agree with TRBD2. The CDR3 runs 14 residues. CDR1 and CDR2 (germline): MDHEN, SYDVKM. J was trimmed by 6 bases and V by 5 bases; bases with no gene match: 6. CDR3 sequence (DNA): TGTGCCAGCAGTAGCGGGAGGAGAGTGGATACGCAGTATTTT. Translated: CASSSGRRVDTQYF.

This clonotype was seen a few times. The chain is built from TRBV5-1 and TRBJ2-5; D remains ambiguous. The CDR3 consists of 15 residues. Germline CDR1 is SGHRS and CDR2 is YFSETQ. V shed 0 bases and J shed 5 bases, with 14 bases lying between them. The CDR3, as DNA: TGCGCCAGCAGCTTGGCCCTCGGACGACGGGAGACCCAGTACTTC. Translating gives CASSLALGRRETQYF. The whole variable domain, remainder taken from reference TRBV5-1 and TRBJ2-5, is KAGVTQTPRYLIKTRGQQVTLSCSPISGHRSVSWYQQTPGQGLQFLFEYFSETQRNKGNFPGRFSGRQFSNSRSEMNVSTLELGDSALYLCASSLALGRRETQYFGPGTRLLVL.

The table lists this clonotype with a few counts. The rearrangement links TRBV20-1 to TRBJ1-5; a weak D match, TRBD1 (5 bases). CDR3 length: 14 residues. In germline, CDR1 is DFQATT, CDR2 SNEGSKA (reference sequence). Trimming cost V 0 bases and J 2 bases, with 8 bases left between them. The CDR3 coding sequence is TGCAGTGCTAGAGACAGGGTGGGCAATCAGCCCCAGCATTTT. This translates into CSARDRVGNQPQHF.

The rearrangement uses TRBV7-9 and TRBJ2-3; unclear D gene. Deletions cut 5 bases from V and 4 bases from J, with 13 bases between. CDR1 and CDR2 (germline): SEHNR, FQNEAQ (reference sequence). This CDR3 region has 14 residues. CDR3 sequence reads: CASSPEGRPDTQYF. The DNA of the CDR3 is TGTGCCAGCAGCCCCGAAGGCAGGCCAGATACGCAGTATTTT.

Only a few counts were recorded for this clonotype. The chain couples TRBV7-9 to TRBJ1-4; TRBD1 agrees at 7 bases. The V segment lost 4 bases and the J segment 8 bases; nucleotides outside the gene matches: 10. Germline values: CDR1 SEHNR, CDR2 FQNEAQ (reference sequence). The length of the CDR3 is 15 residues. The CDR3 region has the DNA TGTGCCAGCAGCTCGGGACAGTCTGAGGGGGAAAAACTGTTTTTT. It is translated as CASSSGQSEGEKLFF.

There are many counts of this clonotype. The chain employs TRBV29-1 and TRBJ1-2; no firm D call. Trimming took off 1 base at V and 8 bases at J, with 8 bases between the two ends. The CDR3 contains 11 residues. Looked up from germline, CDR1 is SQVTM and CDR2 is ANQGSEA. CDR3 in amino acids: CSVEGERGYTF. Here the CDR3 DNA reads TGCAGCGTTGAAGGGGAAAGAGGCTACACCTTC.

In this sample, this clonotype turned up many times. As DNA, the CDR3 is TGCAGTGCTAGAGGGGGGGCGTCCACCCAGTACTTC. This sequence encodes CSARGGASTQYF. The gene calls are TRBV20-1 and TRBJ2-5, with D perhaps being TRBD1 or TRBD2 (6 bases each). Germline V gene lookup returns CDR1 DFQATT and CDR2 SNEGSKA (reference sequence). The CDR3 sequence is 12 residues long. Trimming took off 1 base at V and 8 bases at J, with 11 bases between the two ends.

This clonotype was detected only a few times. The V and J genes are TRBV6-1 and TRBJ2-2, with TRBD1 identical over 11 bases. The CDR3 totals 16 residues. CDR1 and CDR2 from the germline V gene are MNHNS and SASEGT. V dropped 6 bases and J dropped 4; count of bases not matched to a gene: 7. CDR3 residues: CASRRRDRGSTGELFF. The CDR3 DNA is TGTGCCAGCAGAAGGCGGGACAGGGGGTCCACCGGGGAGCTGTTTTTT.

The chain has TRBV21-1 and TRBJ2-5; the table's TRBD2 call for D was not verified on the DNA. TRBV21-1 is a pseudogene. The CDR3 covers 16 residues. This CDR3 is CASSKDSGTSQETQYF. CDR3 bases: TGTGCCAGCAGCAAAGATAGCGGAACCTCCCAAGAGACCCAGTACTTC.

This clonotype has at least ten counts. The gene calls are TRBV20-1 and TRBJ2-1, with 8 bases identical to TRBD2. The trim removed 3 bases at V and 8 bases at J, leaving 9 bases unmatched. Per the germline V gene, CDR1 is DFQATT and CDR2 is SNEGSKA (reference sequence). CDR3 size: 14 residues. The CDR3 nucleotides are TGCAGTGCTAGCTTGGGACTAGGGTCGGATGAGCAGTTCTTC. This sequence encodes CSASLGLGSDEQFF.

The chain combines TRBV2 with TRBJ1-2, with D unresolved. The CDR3 extends over 12 amino acids. CDR1 is SNHLY and CDR2 is FYNNEI in the germline V gene. The V gene lost 10 bases and the J gene lost 1 base, with 10 bases spanning the gap. CDR3 amino acids: CATLGDNYGYTF. The DNA for the CDR3 is TGTGCCACCCTCGGTGATAACTATGGCTACACCTTC.

The chain carries TRBV24-1 and TRBJ2-1; D is possibly TRBD1 (5 bases). This CDR3 comprises 15 residues. Germline lookup yields CDR1 KGHDR and CDR2 SFDVKD. V was cut by 4 bases and J by 5 bases, with 14 bases left in between. The CDR3 protein is CATSEYRSVHNEQFF. CDR3 DNA: TGTGCCACCAGTGAGTACAGGAGCGTGCACAATGAGCAGTTCTTC.

The rearrangement joins TRBV29-1 to TRBJ2-1; D possibly corresponds to TRBD2 (5 bases). CDR3 size: 12 residues. Trimming removed 4 bases at V and 5 bases at J, with 9 bases between. From germline, CDR1 is SQVTM and CDR2 ANQGSEA. Written as DNA, the CDR3 is TGCAGCGTTGCTAGCAGCCACAATGAGCAGTTCTTC. Residues: CSVASSHNEQFF.

The sample holds a few counts of this clonotype. The chain employs TRBV12-3 or TRBV12-4 and TRBJ2-1; D is possibly TRBD1 (5 bases). The length of the CDR3 is 13 residues. V shed 2 bases and J shed 8 bases, with 10 bases lying between them. CDR3 in amino acids: CASSLSRVHEQFF. In DNA form, the CDR3 reads TGTGCCAGCAGTTTATCCAGGGTCCATGAGCAGTTCTTC.

This clonotype appeared many times. The chain joins TRBV5-1 to TRBJ2-5; D is uncertain. The V end was cut by 4 bases, the J end by 1 base, with 5 bases between. This CDR3 comprises 12 residues. CDR1 SGHRS and CDR2 YFSETQ come from the germline V gene. The chain's CDR3 is CASSLSQETQYF. In nucleotides, the CDR3 is TGCGCCAGCAGCCTGAGCCAAGAGACCCAGTACTTC. Supplemented by reference TRBV5-1 and TRBJ2-5, the full variable domain reads KAGVTQTPRYLIKTRGQQVTLSCSPISGHRSVSWYQQTPGQGLQFLFEYFSETQRNKGNFPGRFSGRQFSNSRSEMNVSTLELGDSALYLCASSLSQETQYFGPGTRLLVL.

The chain links TRBV6-2 or TRBV6-3 to TRBJ2-6; weak D call: TRBD1 (6 bases). Germline V gene lookup returns CDR1 MNHEY and CDR2 SVGEGT. The CDR3 is 16 amino acids. V was pared by 4 bases and J by 0 bases, with 10 bases between. The CDR3 region has the DNA TGTGCCAGCAGTTCTTACAGGGACTCTGGGGCCAACGTCCTGACTTTC. Protein product: CASSSYRDSGANVLTF.